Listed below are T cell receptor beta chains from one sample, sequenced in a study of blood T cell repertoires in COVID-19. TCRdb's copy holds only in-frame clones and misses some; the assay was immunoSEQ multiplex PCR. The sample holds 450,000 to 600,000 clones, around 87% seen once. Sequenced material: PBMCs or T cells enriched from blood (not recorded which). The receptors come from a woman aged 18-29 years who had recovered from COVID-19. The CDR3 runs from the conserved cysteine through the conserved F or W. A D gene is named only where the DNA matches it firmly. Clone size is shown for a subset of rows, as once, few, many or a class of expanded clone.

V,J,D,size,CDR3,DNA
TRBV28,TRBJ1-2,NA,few,CASSLPISYGYTF,TGTGCCAGCAGTCTCCCCATCAGCTATGGCTACACCTTC
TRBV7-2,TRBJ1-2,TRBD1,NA,CASSSETGNYGYTF,TGTGCCAGCAGCTCGGAGACAGGGAACTATGGCTACACCTTC
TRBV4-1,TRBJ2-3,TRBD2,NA,CASSLETSGGTDTQYF,TGCGCCAGCAGCCTAGAGACTAGCGGGGGTACAGATACGCAGTATTTT
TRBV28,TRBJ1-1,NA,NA,CASSLIAAPGRAFF,TGTGCCAGCAGCCTCATAGCGGCCCCCGGGAGGGCTTTCTTT
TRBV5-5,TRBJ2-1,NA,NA,CASSPRGDTGTYNEQFF,TGTGCCAGCAGCCCGAGAGGAGATACAGGTACCTACAATGAGCAGTTCTTC
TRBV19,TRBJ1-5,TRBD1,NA,CASSFDRGDQPQHF,TGTGCCAGTAGTTTCGACAGGGGTGATCAGCCCCAGCATTTT
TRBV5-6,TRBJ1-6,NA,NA,CASSSTVVSSPLHF,TGTGCCAGCAGCTCGACAGTCGTCTCTTCACCCCTCCACTTT
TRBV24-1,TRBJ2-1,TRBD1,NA,CATSDSGQYNEQFF,TGTGCCACCAGTGATTCGGGACAGTACAATGAGCAGTTCTTC
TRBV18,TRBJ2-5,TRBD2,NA,CASSPMSGGSQETQYF,TGTGCCAGCTCACCAATGAGCGGGGGTTCCCAAGAGACCCAGTACTTC
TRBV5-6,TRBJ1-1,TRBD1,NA,CASSPDRGGRWNTEAFF,TGTGCCAGCAGCCCAGACAGGGGTGGAAGATGGAACACTGAAGCTTTCTTT
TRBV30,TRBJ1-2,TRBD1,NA,CASRTGVYGYTF,TGTGCCTCCCGGACAGGGGTCTATGGCTACACCTTC
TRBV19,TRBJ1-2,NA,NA,CASRSGNTYGYTF,TGTGCCAGTAGGTCGGGGAATACCTATGGCTACACCTTC
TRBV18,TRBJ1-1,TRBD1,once,CASSLGQASNTEAFF,TGTGCCAGCTCCCTAGGACAGGCCTCTAACACTGAAGCTTTCTTT
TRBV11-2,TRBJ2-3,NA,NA,CASSPSRGSTDTQYF,TGTGCCAGCAGCCCCTCCCGGGGGAGCACAGATACGCAGTATTTT
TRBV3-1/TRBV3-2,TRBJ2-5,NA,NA,CASSQGGFDETQYF,TGTGCCAGCAGCCAAGGAGGGTTCGACGAGACCCAGTACTTC
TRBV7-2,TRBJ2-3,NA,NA,CASSVSGLYTDTQYF,TGTGCCAGCAGCGTCTCGGGACTCTACACAGATACGCAGTATTTT
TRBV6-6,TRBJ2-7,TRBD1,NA,CASSPWTGGGVLRKQYF,TGTGCCAGCAGTCCGTGGACAGGGGGAGGGGTACTACGAAAGCAGTACTTC
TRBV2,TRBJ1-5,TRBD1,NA,CASRDRGSSNQPQHF,TGTGCCAGCCGGGACAGGGGAAGCAGCAATCAGCCCCAGCATTTT
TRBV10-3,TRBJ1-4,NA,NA,CATTGATNEKLFF,TGTGCCACTACAGGAGCAACTAATGAAAAACTGTTTTTT
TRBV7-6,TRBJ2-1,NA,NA,CASSSDTREGDEQFF,TGTGCCAGCAGCTCGGACACCCGAGAGGGGGATGAGCAGTTCTTC
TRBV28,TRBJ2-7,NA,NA,CASSRRNSQGELGYEQYF,TGTGCCAGCAGCAGAAGAAATTCCCAAGGAGAACTCGGATACGAGCAGTACTTC
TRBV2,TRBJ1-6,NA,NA,CASSDKGRGSNNSPLHF,TGTGCCAGCAGTGATAAAGGCAGGGGCTCGAATAATTCACCCCTCCACTTT
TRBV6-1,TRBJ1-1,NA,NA,CASSEGGYSTEAFF,TGTGCCAGCAGTGAAGGCGGGTATAGCACTGAAGCTTTCTTT
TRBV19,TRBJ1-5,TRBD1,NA,CASSIGGQGAPQHF,TGTGCCAGTAGTATAGGCGGACAGGGCGCACCCCAGCATTTT
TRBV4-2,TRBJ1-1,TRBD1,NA,CASSQARDSLNTEAFF,TGTGCCAGCAGCCAAGCGAGGGACAGCTTGAACACTGAAGCTTTCTTT
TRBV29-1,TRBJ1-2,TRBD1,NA,CSVETGDNYGYTF,TGCAGCGTTGAAACAGGGGATAACTATGGCTACACCTTC
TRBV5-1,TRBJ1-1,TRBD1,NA,CASSFGSEGAYTEAFF,TGCGCCAGCAGCTTTGGTTCCGAGGGGGCCTACACTGAAGCTTTCTTT
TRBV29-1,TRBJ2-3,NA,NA,CSALRRATDTQYF,TGCAGCGCCCTTCGGAGGGCAACAGATACGCAGTATTTT
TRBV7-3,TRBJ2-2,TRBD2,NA,CASSLTLAQNTGELFF,TGTGCCAGCAGCTTAACACTAGCGCAGAACACCGGGGAGCTGTTTTTT
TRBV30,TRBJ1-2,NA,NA,CAWKDRRNGYTF,TGTGCCTGGAAGGACAGAAGAAATGGCTACACCTTC
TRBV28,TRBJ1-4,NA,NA,CASSRTGLFNEKLFF,TGTGCCAGCAGCCGGACGGGACTGTTTAATGAAAAACTGTTTTTT
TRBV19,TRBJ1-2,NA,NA,CASSIRAGDYGYTF,TGTGCCAGTAGTATCAGGGCGGGGGACTATGGCTACACCTTC
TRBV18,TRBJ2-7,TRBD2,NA,CASSLASGGAEQYF,TGTGCCAGCTCACTTGCTAGCGGGGGGGCCGAGCAGTACTTC
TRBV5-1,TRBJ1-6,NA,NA,CASGPDSSYNSPLHF,TGCGCCAGCGGGCCGGACAGCTCCTATAATTCACCCCTCCACTTT
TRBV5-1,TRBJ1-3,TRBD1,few,CASSLDPGQGWGNTIYF,TGCGCCAGCAGCTTGGACCCTGGACAGGGGTGGGGAAACACCATATATTTT
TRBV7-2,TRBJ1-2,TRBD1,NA,CASSLGTGLDGYTF,TGTGCCAGCAGCTTAGGGACAGGGCTTGATGGCTACACCTTC
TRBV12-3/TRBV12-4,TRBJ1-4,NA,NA,CASSLRGKLFF,TGTGCCAGCAGTTTAAGAGGGAAACTGTTTTTT
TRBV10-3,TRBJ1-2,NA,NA,CAISESKPGSSGYTF,TGTGCCATCAGTGAGTCGAAACCAGGGTCTAGTGGCTACACCTTC
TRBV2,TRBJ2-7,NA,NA,CASTESGNYEQYF,TGTGCCAGCACCGAGAGCGGAAACTACGAGCAGTACTTC
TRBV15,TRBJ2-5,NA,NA,CATQNGGRETQYF,TGTGCCACTCAGAACGGGGGGCGAGAGACCCAGTACTTC
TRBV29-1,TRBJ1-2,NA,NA,CSVEMAGYGYTF,TGCAGCGTTGAAATGGCAGGCTATGGCTACACCTTC
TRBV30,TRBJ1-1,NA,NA,CAWSVMRSNTEAFF,TGTGCCTGGAGTGTTATGAGATCGAACACTGAAGCTTTCTTT
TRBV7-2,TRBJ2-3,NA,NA,CASSLLSGITDTQYF,TGTGCCAGCAGCTTACTGTCCGGTATCACAGATACGCAGTATTTT
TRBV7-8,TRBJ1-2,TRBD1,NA,CASRTPGQEMANYGYTF,TGTGCCAGCAGGACGCCGGGACAGGAGATGGCTAACTATGGCTACACCTTC